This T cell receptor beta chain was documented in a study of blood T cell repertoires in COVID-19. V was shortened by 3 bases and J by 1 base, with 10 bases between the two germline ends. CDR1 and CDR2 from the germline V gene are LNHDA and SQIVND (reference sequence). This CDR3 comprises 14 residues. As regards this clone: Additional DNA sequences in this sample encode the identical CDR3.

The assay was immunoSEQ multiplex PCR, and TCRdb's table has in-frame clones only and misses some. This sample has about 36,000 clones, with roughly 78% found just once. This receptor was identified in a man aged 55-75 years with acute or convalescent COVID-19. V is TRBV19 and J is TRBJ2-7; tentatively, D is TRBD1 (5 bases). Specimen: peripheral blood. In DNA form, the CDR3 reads TGTGCCAGTAGTATTGGAGACAGTTCCTACGAGCAGTACTTC. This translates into CASSIGDSSYEQYF.